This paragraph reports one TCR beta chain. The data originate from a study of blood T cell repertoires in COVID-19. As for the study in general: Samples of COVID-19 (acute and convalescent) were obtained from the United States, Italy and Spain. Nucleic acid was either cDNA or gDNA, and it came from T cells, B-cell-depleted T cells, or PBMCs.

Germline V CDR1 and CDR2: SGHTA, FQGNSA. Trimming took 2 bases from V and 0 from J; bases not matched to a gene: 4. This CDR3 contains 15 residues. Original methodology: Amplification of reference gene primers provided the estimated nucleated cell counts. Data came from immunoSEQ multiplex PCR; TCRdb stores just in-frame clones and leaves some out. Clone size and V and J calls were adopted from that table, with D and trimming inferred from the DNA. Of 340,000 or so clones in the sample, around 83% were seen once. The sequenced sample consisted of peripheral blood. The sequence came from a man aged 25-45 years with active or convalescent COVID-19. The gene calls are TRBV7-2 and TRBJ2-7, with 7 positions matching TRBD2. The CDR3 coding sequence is TGTGCCAGCAGCTTACTGTCGGGAGGCTCCTACGAGCAGTACTTC. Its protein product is CASSLLSGGSYEQYF.